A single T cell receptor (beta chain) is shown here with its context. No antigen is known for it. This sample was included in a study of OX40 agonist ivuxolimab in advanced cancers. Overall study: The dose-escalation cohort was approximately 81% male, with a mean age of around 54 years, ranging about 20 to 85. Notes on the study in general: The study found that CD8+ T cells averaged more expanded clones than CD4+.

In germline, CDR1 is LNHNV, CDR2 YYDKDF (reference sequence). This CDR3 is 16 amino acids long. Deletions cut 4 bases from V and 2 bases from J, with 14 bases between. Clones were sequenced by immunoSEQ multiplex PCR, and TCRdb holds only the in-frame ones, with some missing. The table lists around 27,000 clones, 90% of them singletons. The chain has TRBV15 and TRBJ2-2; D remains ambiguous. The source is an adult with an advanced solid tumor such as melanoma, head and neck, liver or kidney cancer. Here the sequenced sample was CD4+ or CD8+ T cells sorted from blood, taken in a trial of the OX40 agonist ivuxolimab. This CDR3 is CATSITTFKNTGELFF. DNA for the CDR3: TGTGCCACCAGCATCACGACATTTAAAAACACCGGGGAGCTGTTTTTT.